This section outlines one T cell receptor beta chain sequence together with its context. No cognate antigen has been identified for it. Base qualities are missing; no much larger clone stands one base away. This sample stems from a study of cytomegalovirus exposure and HLA in healthy donors (dated by TCRdb to about 2017). Broadly, across the study: In an earlier analysis of 587 of the donors, approximately 300 Gb of sequence data and approximately 100 million unique TCR beta sequences from roughly 190 million T cells were reported. Across about 370 genotyped donors of the cohort, an average of roughly 250,000 unique TCR beta nucleotide sequences per donor were sequenced, and 15% to 20% of those sequences were non-productive. Alongside the repertoire data, information on donor age, sex, ethnicity and CMV serostatus was compiled. Several DR-DQ haplotypes were handled as single units for association and clustering because linkage in the cohort was strong. The study profiled the T cell repertoires of under 850 subjects by immunosequencing and related them to cytomegalovirus serostatus. In the later analysis, no new phenotypic data were used to find candidate immune exposures; instead, reliance was placed on TCR beta sequences and their occurrence across donors. Genome-wide SNP genotypes for about 65% of the 666 donors were used in a later genetic analysis, which treated that subset as a discovery cohort. The study combined high-throughput TCR immunosequencing, statistical association of individual TCRs with disease status, and machine learning to predict cytomegalovirus infection status. HLA typing included class I and class II loci at four-digit resolution. In a later analysis, previously published TCR beta repertoires from 666 donors were re-analyzed and high-resolution HLA genotyping was added so that TCR occurrence patterns could be studied. The number of donors typed differed by locus, with 629-630 for A, B, C, DRB1 and DQB1, around 500 for DQA1, approximately 580 for DPA1, and over 400 for DPB1. An earlier analysis of more than 450 of the donors used high-throughput TCR beta sequencing to judge whether each TCR beta V gene segment behaved as functional or pseudogenic. Along with the approximately 700-subject first cohort, a separate validation cohort of over a hundred different subjects was used. All discovery cohort repertoires had been generated on a single sequencing platform. Around 300 gigabases of sequencing data and approximately 85 million unique TCR sequences were included in an early release covering about 600 HLA-typed donors. The aim of the study was to test whether cataloging public T cell receptors could identify signatures of past pathogen exposure. Of the roughly 400 genotyped donors, 65% to 90% fell in the genetic ancestry cluster associated with self-reported Caucasian donors.

The CDR3 starts with the cysteine, ends with the phenylalanine, and has 14 residues. Left in the record is the CDR3 DNA by itself, 42 bases read in frame from the first base. The germline V gene (reference sequence) supplies CDR1 MNHNY and CDR2 SVGAGI. Library creation used the immunoSEQ multiplex PCR assay. For the multiplex PCR, a mixture combining 60 forward primers for TCR Vbeta segments and 13 reverse primers for TCR Jbeta segments was used. The CDR3 region of rearranged TCR beta genes was amplified from genomic DNA by a multiplex PCR assay. The amplified TCR beta libraries were sequenced on the Illumina HiSeq System as 87-base-pair reads. The paper's processing steps were these. A later analysis counted about 76 million unique TCR beta chains across the 666 repertoires, and approximately 11 million of these chains were shared by at least two donors. To remove PCR and sequencing errors, raw reads were error-corrected and collapsed into unique sequences using a nearest-neighbor algorithm that merged closely related sequences. V, D and J gene segments were assigned by aligning CDR3 sequences to IMGT reference sequences. For a sequence to be retained, at least a six-nucleotide match to both a V gene segment and a J gene segment was required. Rearrangements were called productive when the CDR3 lacked stop codons and stayed in frame with V and J; all others were non-productive. CDR3 was defined by IMGT convention, running from the second conserved V-encoded cysteine to the conserved J-encoded phenylalanine. The earlier analysis of 587 of the donors excluded sequences that lacked an unambiguous match to a single V gene segment. In an earlier analysis of several hundred of the donors, V segments were called functional above 56.7% productive rearrangements and were called segregating when the between-donor standard deviation exceeded 5%. A statistical classification framework was built to diagnose cytomegalovirus status from the catalog of TCR beta chain sequences. V and J gene assignment, in a later analysis, came from comparing TCR nucleotide sequences with IMGT/GENE-DB human TR gene sequences. The TCRdist pipeline was used in a later analysis to assign CDR3 sequences and most-parsimonious VDJ recombination scenarios. A later analysis defined each TCR beta chain by its CDR3 amino acid sequence plus V-gene family, and excluded reads lacking a unique V-gene family. In a later analysis, several hundred highly shared, low-generation-probability nucleotide sequences were removed to address suspected cross-contamination and a sequencing artifact. A later analysis calculated a clonal expansion index for each public chain from normalized within-repertoire ranks of inferred template counts. In a later analysis, generation probabilities were computed using a VDJ recombination model fitted to out-of-frame rearrangements, and the results were checked against IGoR. In a later analysis, hypergeometric tests were used to score TCR-TCR, TCR-HLA and TCR-CMV co-occurrence, with a repertoire-size bias correction applied to TCR pairs. A later analysis estimated false discovery rates by permuting HLA or CMV assignments 20 times. In a later analysis, co-occurring TCRs were grouped using DBSCAN, with TCRdist sequence similarity added in when clustering inside HLA-allele-positive subsets. Repertoires with fewer than 30,000 or more than 120,000 public chains were left out of co-occurrence clustering, as were a handful of repertoires with anomalous nucleotide sharing. In TCRdb, the immuneACCESS table is reduced to in-frame sequences with V and J assigned. These tables do not hold every clone; where another copy was compared, an unresolved V gene accounts for under half, and the others remain unexplained. The DNA was the basis for D and trimming; V, J and clone size are from that table. The sample has 130,000 or so clones on record, over 60% of them singletons. The top ten clones comprise less than 2% of the sample.

Overall study outcomes, separate from this receptor: A total of roughly 160 TCR beta chains were listed by the study as associated with cytomegalovirus. The classifier was reported to diagnose cytomegalovirus status with high specificity and sensitivity in both the original and validation cohorts. Broadly in line with IMGT annotations, most TCR beta V segments showed up in productive rearrangements about 87% or about 30% of the time in an earlier analysis of about 500 of the donors. The only immune exposure information available for the cohort was CMV serostatus. In vitro tests confirmed that a few of the cytomegalovirus-associated TCR beta chains recognize cytomegalovirus antigens. A cluster of highly shared sequence variants was judged likely to be a technical artifact of the sequencing pipeline. Compared with equally common non-associated chains, HLA-associated TCR beta chains in a later analysis were more clonally expanded and had lower generation probabilities. A further reported finding was that TCR beta sequences accurately predicted the HLA-A and HLA-B alleles for most subjects in the first cohort. Because HLA typing was unavailable for some donors at each locus, only the typed subset was used in association tests. Approximately 16 rarely observed V segments, including chromosome 9 orphons, were excluded from the earlier analysis of several hundred of the donors because counts were too low. Some IMGT-functional V segments, including TRBV6-2 and TRBV6-3, could not be distinguished by the 87-base-pair reads and were therefore excluded. The presence/absence analyses assumed that sequencing depth was roughly uniform across donors, and that assumption may not be true. Across donors, most TCR sequences were observed very rarely, whereas some public TCRs were present in many individuals. A later analysis associated about 17,000 TCR beta sequences with specific HLA alleles at a false discovery rate of 0.05. In a later analysis, several top co-occurrence clusters were reported to appear linked to parvovirus B19, influenza, CMV and Epstein-Barr virus. Compared with the roughly 700-donor mean, donors in an Asian-associated ancestry cluster had fewer N-insertions in productive TCRs, according to a later genetic analysis. A later analysis found that most CMV-associated TCR beta chains appeared HLA-restricted, with HLA associations seemingly driven largely by CMV exposure. The authors suggested that the approach could potentially be generalized to other disease states and immunological phenotypes. In this cohort, only TCR beta chains were sequenced, and detectable features were limited by the absence of alpha or paired-chain data. In a later genetic analysis, a missense DCLRE1C variant was associated with V-gene and J-gene trimming of TCR beta chains, and the association was replicated in an independent cohort. Linkage disequilibrium might explain the correlated functional status among segregating V segments, but an unknown experimental factor could not be ruled out. A later analysis found that TCR association rates varied across HLA loci, with DRB1 alleles showing the most associated TCRs and HLA-C alleles the fewest. Assigning TCR associations to individual alleles was difficult when HLA alleles, especially DR and DQ, strongly co-occurred.

The cohort comprised some 730 healthy bone marrow donors. At the time of sampling, every cohort member was nominally healthy, though immune exposures that went unrecorded were likely present. The donor was CMV seronegative and belonged to the group of several hundred seronegative cohort members. A peripheral blood sample was provided by each donor, and peripheral blood mononuclear cells were used for TCR beta sequencing. The Qiagen DNeasy Blood Extraction Kit was used to extract genomic DNA from the blood cell samples. The receptor's source is a man younger than 30 in good health and CMV-seronegative. In this chain, TRBV6-6 is recombined with TRBJ2-5; matching of 5 bases hints at TRBD2 as the D gene. The J call is uncertain, as TRBJ2-7 better fits the DNA end. Sequenced input: PBMCs. The nucleotide sequence reads as follows: TGTGCCAGCAGTAACAAGCGGAGCTCCTACGAGCAGTACTTC. This sequence encodes CASSNKRSSYEQYF.